The rows below give T cell receptor beta chains drawn from one sample of a study of cytomegalovirus exposure and HLA in healthy donors. Produced via immunoSEQ multiplex PCR; TCRdb's table is partial and in-frame only. The sample carries about 150,000 clones, 65% to 85% recorded once. Sample: PBMCs. The receptor set was obtained from a woman aged 40-49 years in good health and CMV-seropositive. The CDR3 runs from the conserved cysteine through the conserved F or W. D genes are given only for firm matches. The size entry is marked missing in some rows and otherwise reads once, few, many or a size class.

j_gene	v_gene	abundance	d_gene	CDR3aa	CDR3nt
TRBJ1-4	TRBV6-1	.	.	CASEAGGEKLFF	TGTGCCAGCGAGGCGGGAGGTGAAAAACTGTTTTTT
TRBJ1-2	TRBV7-9	few	.	CASSLEPVNYGYTF	TGTGCCAGCAGCTTAGAACCAGTGAACTATGGCTACACCTTC
TRBJ2-7	TRBV27	.	.	CASGLEISYEQYF	TGTGCCAGCGGACTTGAGATCTCCTACGAGCAGTACTTC
TRBJ2-3	TRBV7-9	.	TRBD1	CASRPPGQGTDTQYF	TGTGCCAGCCGTCCCCCGGGACAGGGTACAGATACGCAGTATTTT
TRBJ2-7	TRBV5-6	.	TRBD1	CASSLRGQISAQYF	TGTGCCAGCAGCTTGAGGGGACAGATCTCGGCGCAGTACTTC
TRBJ1-2	TRBV21-1	.	.	CASTRTRRNYGYTF	TGTGCCAGCACCAGGACACGGAGAAACTATGGCTACACCTTC
TRBJ1-2	TRBV5-6	once	TRBD1	CASSLEQGSPFGYTF	TGTGCCAGCAGCTTGGAACAGGGGAGTCCTTTTGGCTACACCTTC
TRBJ2-3	TRBV6-5	few	.	CASRDSTDTQYF	TGTGCCAGCAGGGACTCCACAGATACGCAGTATTTT
TRBJ1-1	TRBV7-9	.	.	CASSSRMNTEAFF	TGTGCCAGCAGCAGCAGGATGAACACTGAAGCTTTCTTT
TRBJ2-7	TRBV2	.	.	CASTEGVYEQYF	TGTGCCAGCACGGAAGGGGTCTACGAGCAGTACTTC
TRBJ2-7	TRBV11-2	.	.	CASSLDRLTYEQYF	TGTGCCAGCAGCTTAGATCGACTTACCTACGAGCAGTACTTC
TRBJ1-2	TRBV9	.	.	CASSVVAGHGYTF	TGTGCCAGCAGCGTAGTGGCAGGCCATGGCTACACCTTC
TRBJ1-5	TRBV6-1	.	.	CASSDQGGSRGGRQPQHF	TGTGCCAGCAGTGACCAAGGGGGGAGTAGGGGAGGGAGGCAGCCCCAGCATTTT
TRBJ2-3	TRBV15	.	TRBD1	CATSRGDRAYF	TGTGCCACCAGCAGAGGGGACAGGGCGTATTTT
TRBJ2-1	TRBV10-2	.	TRBD2	CASRGIGGGAYNEQFF	TGCGCCAGCAGGGGGATCGGCGGGGGGGCGTACAATGAGCAGTTCTTC
TRBJ2-1	TRBV5-1	.	TRBD1	CASSLGTGSYNEQFF	TGCGCCAGCAGCTTGGGGACAGGGTCGTACAATGAGCAGTTCTTC
TRBJ2-7	TRBV6-1	.	TRBD1	CASSAGTETYEQYF	TGTGCCAGCAGTGCCGGGACAGAGACCTACGAGCAGTACTTC
TRBJ1-1	TRBV5-6	.	.	CASSLTGSKAFF	TGTGCCAGCAGCTTGACCGGGTCCAAAGCTTTCTTT
TRBJ1-1	TRBV6-5	.	.	CASSRWRNTEAFF	TGTGCCAGCAGCCGCTGGAGGAACACTGAAGCTTTCTTT
TRBJ2-1	TRBV9	.	.	CASSTRRQASYNEQFF	TGTGCCAGCAGCACTCGCCGACAGGCCTCCTACAATGAGCAGTTCTTC
TRBJ1-5	TRBV6-5	.	.	CASSLTGSNNQPQHF	TGTGCCAGCAGTCTAACAGGGTCCAACAATCAGCCCCAGCATTTT
TRBJ2-1	TRBV5-4	.	TRBD2	CASSPGGAMNEQFF	TGTGCCAGCAGCCCCGGGGGGGCCATGAATGAGCAGTTCTTC
TRBJ1-1	TRBV27	few	TRBD1	CATPPGGRSEAFF	TGTGCCACCCCCCCAGGGGGTCGGTCTGAAGCTTTCTTT
TRBJ1-1	TRBV27	.	.	CASSLRRGGTEAFF	TGTGCCAGCAGTTTAAGGAGGGGCGGCACTGAAGCTTTCTTT
TRBJ1-1	TRBV6-5	.	.	CASSYGPGETEAFF	TGTGCCAGCAGTTACGGGCCAGGGGAAACTGAAGCTTTCTTT
TRBJ2-5	TRBV7-7	.	.	CASSRGNSVQETQYF	TGTGCCAGCAGCCGAGGGAATAGCGTGCAAGAGACCCAGTACTTC
TRBJ1-3	TRBV7-9	.	.	CASSDRDIKVLTSGNTIYF	TGTGCCAGCAGCGACCGGGACATAAAAGTCTTGACCTCTGGAAACACCATATATTTT
TRBJ2-4	TRBV6-1	.	.	CAPPDRKNIQYF	TGTGCCCCGCCGGACAGAAAAAACATTCAGTACTTC
TRBJ2-7	TRBV10-3	few	.	CAISGQGIIYEQYF	TGTGCCATCAGCGGGCAGGGGATAATCTACGAGCAGTACTTC
TRBJ2-7	TRBV15	.	TRBD1	CATSSYRGKAYEQYF	TGTGCCACCAGCAGTTACAGGGGGAAGGCCTACGAGCAGTACTTC
TRBJ2-3	TRBV19	.	.	CASIGRASTDTQYF	TGTGCCAGTATCGGCAGGGCTAGCACAGATACGCAGTATTTT
TRBJ1-5	TRBV27	.	TRBD1	CASSPGQRVSQPQHF	TGTGCCAGCAGCCCGGGACAGCGAGTTTCTCAGCCCCAGCATTTT
TRBJ1-1	TRBV19	.	.	CASSPGHTNTEAFF	TGTGCCAGTAGTCCGGGACATACGAACACTGAAGCTTTCTTT
TRBJ1-3	TRBV2	.	.	CASNPDSTPSGNTIYF	TGTGCCAGCAACCCGGACTCTACCCCCTCTGGAAACACCATATATTTT
TRBJ2-7	TRBV7-4	.	TRBD1	CASSCDRALSSYEQYF	TGTGCCAGCAGCTGCGACAGGGCATTGAGCTCCTACGAGCAGTACTTC
TRBJ2-3	TRBV6-1	.	TRBD2	CASSQSRGGTDTQYF	TGTGCCAGCAGTCAATCACGGGGGGGCACAGATACGCAGTATTTT
TRBJ2-7	TRBV7-8	.	TRBD1	CASSRGQTYEQYF	TGTGCCAGCAGCCGGGGACAGACCTACGAGCAGTACTTC